Listed below are T cell receptor beta chains from one sample, sequenced in a study of a mutant IDH1 vaccine in newly diagnosed glioma. The method was immunoSEQ multiplex PCR; TCRdb's version includes in-frame clones alone and lacks a portion of them. The sample includes about 88,000 clones, roughly 87% seen only once; the top ten take 5.3%. Sequenced here: PBMCs, sampled from a glioma patient treated with radiotherapy, temozolomide or both. The receptors shown here come from a middle-aged man with glioma. Some clones in this sample may be carry-over from other donors' samples. Each CDR3 is given with its conserved first and last residue. A D gene is named only where the DNA matches it firmly. Some rows have no size entry. The others give once, few or many, or a class for an expanded clone.

CDR3aa: CASSPRGQGYSGNTIYF
CDR3nt: TGTGCCAGCTCCCCCCGCGGGCAGGGGTACTCTGGAAACACCATATATTTT
j_gene: TRBJ1-3
v_gene: TRBV18
d_gene: .
abundance: .

CDR3aa: CASSLVIRAPEAFF
CDR3nt: TGTGCCAGCAGCTTAGTTATCAGAGCTCCTGAAGCTTTCTTT
j_gene: TRBJ1-1
v_gene: TRBV11-2
d_gene: .
abundance: .

CDR3aa: CASSPLLSGEKLFF
CDR3nt: TGTGCCAGCTCACCTTTGCTATCTGGGGAAAAACTGTTTTTT
j_gene: TRBJ1-4
v_gene: TRBV18
d_gene: .
abundance: few

CDR3aa: CASNRRLNTGELFF
CDR3nt: TGTGCCAGCAATCGCAGGCTGAACACCGGGGAGCTGTTTTTT
j_gene: TRBJ2-2
v_gene: TRBV9
d_gene: .
abundance: few

CDR3aa: CASIPGGPHEQYF
CDR3nt: TGTGCCAGCATACCAGGGGGGCCTCACGAGCAGTACTTC
j_gene: TRBJ2-7
v_gene: TRBV2
d_gene: .
abundance: few

CDR3aa: CATSRAGRSSYEQYF
CDR3nt: TGTGCCACCAGCAGAGCGGGCAGGAGCTCCTACGAGCAGTACTTC
j_gene: TRBJ2-7
v_gene: TRBV15
d_gene: .
abundance: .

CDR3aa: CASSSTATNEKLFF
CDR3nt: TGCGCCAGCAGCTCGACAGCAACTAATGAAAAACTGTTTTTT
j_gene: TRBJ1-4
v_gene: TRBV5-1
d_gene: .
abundance: .

CDR3aa: CASSEPDRVQGYTF
CDR3nt: TGTGCCAGCAGCGAACCCGACAGGGTGCAAGGCTACACCTTC
j_gene: TRBJ1-2
v_gene: TRBV2
d_gene: TRBD1
abundance: .

CDR3aa: CASSSRTSEAFF
CDR3nt: TGCGCCAGCAGTTCCCGGACAAGTGAAGCTTTCTTT
j_gene: TRBJ1-1
v_gene: TRBV5-1
d_gene: .
abundance: once

CDR3aa: CASTTSGGDEANVLTF
CDR3nt: TGTGCCAGCACCACAAGCGGGGGAGATGAGGCCAACGTCCTGACTTTC
j_gene: TRBJ2-6
v_gene: TRBV4-2
d_gene: TRBD2
abundance: .

CDR3aa: CASSLGERRDGYTF
CDR3nt: TGCGCCAGCAGCTTGGGGGAGAGACGTGATGGCTACACCTTC
j_gene: TRBJ1-2
v_gene: TRBV5-1
d_gene: .
abundance: .

CDR3aa: CASSPGQGMNTEAFF
CDR3nt: TGTGCCAGTAGTCCGGGACAGGGGATGAACACTGAAGCTTTCTTT
j_gene: TRBJ1-1
v_gene: TRBV19
d_gene: TRBD1
abundance: .

CDR3aa: CASSPIRGSGANVLTF
CDR3nt: TGTGCCAGTAGTCCGATCAGGGGAAGTGGGGCCAACGTCCTGACTTTC
j_gene: TRBJ2-6
v_gene: TRBV19
d_gene: .
abundance: .

CDR3aa: CACYSPRAGMNTEAFF
CDR3nt: TGTGCCTGCTATAGTCCCCGGGCAGGGATGAACACTGAAGCTTTCTTT
j_gene: TRBJ1-1
v_gene: TRBV30
d_gene: .
abundance: .

CDR3aa: CASSSGDTWRTEAFF
CDR3nt: TGCGCCAGCAGCTCGGGGGACACTTGGAGGACTGAAGCTTTCTTT
j_gene: TRBJ1-1
v_gene: TRBV5-1
d_gene: .
abundance: once

CDR3aa: CSVAASGFHEQYF
CDR3nt: TGCAGCGTTGCGGCTAGCGGGTTCCACGAGCAGTACTTC
j_gene: TRBJ2-7
v_gene: TRBV29-1
d_gene: TRBD2
abundance: .

CDR3aa: CAISDGGQADTQYF
CDR3nt: TGTGCCATCAGTGATGGCGGGCAAGCAGATACGCAGTATTTT
j_gene: TRBJ2-3
v_gene: TRBV10-3
d_gene: .
abundance: .

CDR3aa: CASSFLLMNTEAFF
CDR3nt: TGTGCCAGCAGCTTTTTACTGATGAACACTGAAGCTTTCTTT
j_gene: TRBJ1-1
v_gene: TRBV5-5
d_gene: .
abundance: .

CDR3aa: CASSFWDTGELFF
CDR3nt: TGCGCCAGCAGCTTTTGGGACACCGGGGAGCTGTTTTTT
j_gene: TRBJ2-2
v_gene: TRBV5-1
d_gene: .
abundance: .

CDR3aa: CASSGTGFGYTF
CDR3nt: TGTGCCAGCTCCGGGACAGGGTTTGGCTACACCTTC
j_gene: TRBJ1-2
v_gene: TRBV18
d_gene: TRBD1
abundance: .

CDR3aa: CASSEPRELPGTDTQYF
CDR3nt: TGCGCCAGCAGTGAGCCAAGGGAGCTCCCGGGAACAGATACGCAGTATTTT
j_gene: TRBJ2-3
v_gene: TRBV10-2
d_gene: .
abundance: .

CDR3aa: CATGEGTGNSPLHF
CDR3nt: TGCGCCACCGGGGAAGGGACAGGGAATTCACCCCTCCACTTT
j_gene: TRBJ1-6
v_gene: TRBV4-1
d_gene: TRBD1
abundance: .

CDR3aa: CASSIPGITEAFF
CDR3nt: TGTGCCAGTAGTATCCCAGGAATTACTGAAGCTTTCTTT
j_gene: TRBJ1-1
v_gene: TRBV19
d_gene: .
abundance: .